This TCR beta chain was identified during a study of tumor and adjacent non-tumor tissue in lung cancer. The CDR3 totals 16 residues. Germline CDR1 is DFQATT and CDR2 is SNEGSKA (reference sequence). The library came from three nested PCR rounds adapted from ARM-PCR protocols. TCRdb independently ran MiXCR on the multiplex PCR reads; one entry per CDR3 protein. In the table there are 78,000 or so distinct CDR3 sequences, 75% to 90% of which are singletons. The template was RNA from unsorted bulk tissue. A note on this clonotype: An end of the junction does not agree with germline; a read error may underlie this.

V and J are TRBV20-1 and TRBJ2-1; 8 bases match TRBD1. Source material: lung tumor tissue. The clonotype originates from a woman aged 50 to 60 with non-small cell lung cancer. The chain's CDR3 is CSARSYIGTGLHEQIF. The CDR3 DNA reads as TGCAGTGCTAGGTCATACATCGGGACAGGTTTGCATGAGCAGATCTTC.